The sequence of this T cell receptor beta chain was determined in a study of glioma-infiltrating T cells after dendritic cell vaccination. Turning to the study itself: Treatment, given 2003 to 2012, was autologous tumor lysate-pulsed dendritic cell vaccination.

TCRdb keeps only in-frame clones here, not all; method: immunoSEQ multiplex PCR. The data contain more than 20,000 clones, roughly 91% of them seen just once; the ten biggest clones take up roughly 2.9%. Documented time point: after dendritic cell vaccination, including at tumor progression/relapse. CDR3 length: 15 residues. Trimming at V came to 1 base and at J to 7 bases, leaving 6 bases not matched to a gene. Per the germline V gene, CDR1 is SGHKS and CDR2 is YYEKEE (reference sequence). The source is a human donor with glioblastoma. The genes are TRBV5-5 and TRBJ2-7; 12 positions match TRBD1. The sample consisted of blood, taken after dendritic cell vaccination. This CDR3 reads CASSLLGQGAGEQYF. CDR3 sequence (DNA): TGTGCCAGCAGCTTGTTGGGACAGGGGGCTGGTGAGCAGTACTTC. The full variable domain, its missing parts supplied by reference TRBV5-5 and TRBJ2-7, is DAGVTQSPTHLIKTRGQQVTLRCSPISGHKSVSWYQQVLGQGPQFIFQYYEKEERGRGNFPDRFSARQFPNYSSELNVNALLLGDSALYLCASSLLGQGAGEQYFGPGTRLTVT.